This TCR beta chain was identified in a study of T cell responses to AZD1222 COVID-19 vaccine. Whole-study results and caveats: There were repertoire samples only from the period after the peak T cell response.

The CDR3 runs to 13 residues. The V gene lost 8 bases and the J gene lost 0 bases, with 11 bases spanning the gap. Germline lookup yields CDR1 SGHRS and CDR2 YFSETQ. Sequencing used immunoSEQ multiplex PCR; TCRdb keeps in-frame clones, though not all of them. The sample holds around 150,000 clones, about 90% seen once. Points on this clone: Its matching antigen is unknown.

This receptor was taken from an adult who received the AZD1222 COVID-19 vaccine. This material consisted of peripheral blood, taken 28 days after the second AZD1222 dose. This chain uses TRBV5-1 with TRBJ1-1; D remains ambiguous. CDR3 in amino acids: CASRRTMNTEAFF. DNA for the CDR3: TGCGCCAGTCGCAGGACCATGAACACTGAAGCTTTCTTT.